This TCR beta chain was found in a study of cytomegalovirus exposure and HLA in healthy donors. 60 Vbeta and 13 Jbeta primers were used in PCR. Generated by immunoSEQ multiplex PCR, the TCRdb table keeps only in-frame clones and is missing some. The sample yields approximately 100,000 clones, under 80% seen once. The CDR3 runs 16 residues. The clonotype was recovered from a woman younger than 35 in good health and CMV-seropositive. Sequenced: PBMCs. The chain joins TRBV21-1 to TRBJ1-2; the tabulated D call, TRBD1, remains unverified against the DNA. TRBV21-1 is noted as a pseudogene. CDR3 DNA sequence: TGTGCCAGCAGCAAAACCGGTGGACAGGGGTTCTATGGCTACACCTTC. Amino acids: CASSKTGGQGFYGYTF.